This T cell receptor beta chain originates from a study of blood T cell repertoires in COVID-19. Libraries were prepared by immunoSEQ multiplex PCR; TCRdb keeps only in-frame clonotypes and omits some of them. The sample carries tens of thousands of clones, about 90% recorded once. There are 13 residues in the CDR3. V was clipped by 3 bases and J by 11 bases, with 16 bases between them. Per the germline V gene, CDR1 is SGHAT and CDR2 is FQNNGV. The rearrangement uses TRBV11-2 and TRBJ1-1; maybe TRBD1 (6 bases). Sample: peripheral blood. This sequence originates from a man between 45 and 60 years old with active COVID-19. The CDR3 DNA reads as TGTGCCAGCAGCTTGGGGGCGGCACTCGACGCTTTCTTT. Protein sequence: CASSLGAALDAFF.